This T cell receptor beta chain was captured by sequencing in a study of tumor-infiltrating lymphocytes in primary liver carcinoma. Study in general: Patients included men and women of 30 to 69 years.

Trimming cost V 4 bases and J 5 bases, with 9 bases left between them. The germline V gene has CDR1 MGHRA and CDR2 YSYEKL. This CDR3 is built from 13 residues. Production of TCR beta cDNA used around 0.45 ug total RNA together with a constant-region primer. Modified slightly, ARM-PCR produced TCR beta libraries over three nested multiplex PCR rounds. TRBV1-TRBV30 forward primers paired with a C-beta reverse primer were used in the first two PCR rounds, which ran about 11 cycles each. Via MiXCR, TCRdb re-called the multiplex PCR reads, giving one row per CDR3 protein. This sample has just over 300,000 distinct CDR3 sequences, with around three fifths found just once. Study-wide results and caveats: Tumor top-250-clone fractions significantly exceeded those of blood (p = 0.039). There was no comparison of CD4+ and CD8+ repertoires, as samples were bulk unsorted.

In the case of this clonotype: Antigen unknown. One base away lies a much larger clone, so this may be a sequencing read error. The CDR3 ends on some other residue instead of the conserved phenylalanine or tryptophan, so this is likely a read error.

Unsorted whole blood served as the source of blood RNA, and germline DNA was extracted as well. Before the surgical procedure, approximately 4 milliliters of peripheral blood were collected. The chain joins TRBV4-1 to TRBJ1-5; D ambiguous. The sample taken for sequencing was peripheral blood. This sequence originates from a woman aged 25 to 39 with primary liver carcinoma and hepatitis B virus infection. The CDR3 sequence: CASSRSLYQPQHS. The CDR3 nucleotides are TGCGCCAGCAGCCGGAGTTTGTATCAGCCCCAGCATTCT.